This is a list of T cell receptor beta chains from one sample in a study of blood T cell repertoires in COVID-19. The protocol was immunoSEQ multiplex PCR, while the TCRdb copy is restricted to in-frame clones and leaves out a portion. The sample lists fewer than 300,000 clones; about 89% were seen once. The sample taken for sequencing was peripheral blood. These receptors came from a woman between 50 and 59 years old with acute or convalescent COVID-19. Both conserved end residues are part of each CDR3. D genes are given only for firm matches. Only part of the rows carry a size: once, few, many, or a class if the clone is expanded.

d_call: TRBD2; v_call: TRBV19; clone_size: .; j_call: TRBJ2-7; cdr3_nt: TGTGCCAGTAGTACAGGACTAGCGGGAGACTACGAGCAGTACTTC; cdr3_aa: CASSTGLAGDYEQYF
d_call: TRBD1; v_call: TRBV12-5; clone_size: .; j_call: TRBJ2-7; cdr3_nt: TGTGCTAGTGGTCCTGGACAGGGGCGGGAGCAGTACTTC; cdr3_aa: CASGPGQGREQYF
d_call: TRBD2; v_call: TRBV5-5; clone_size: .; j_call: TRBJ2-5; cdr3_nt: TGTGCCAGCAGCCCGCGGACTAGCGGGAGGATAGGGGAGACCCAGTACTTC; cdr3_aa: CASSPRTSGRIGETQYF
d_call: TRBD2; v_call: TRBV5-1; clone_size: .; j_call: TRBJ2-1; cdr3_nt: TGCGCCAGCAGCTCCCAACGGGGGAGGGTCTCCTCCTACAATGAGCAGTTCTTC; cdr3_aa: CASSSQRGRVSSYNEQFF
d_call: .; v_call: TRBV11-2; clone_size: .; j_call: TRBJ1-1; cdr3_nt: TGTGCCAGCAGCCCAGTAATGAACACTGAAGCTTTCTTT; cdr3_aa: CASSPVMNTEAFF
d_call: .; v_call: TRBV7-2; clone_size: .; j_call: TRBJ2-3; cdr3_nt: TGTGCCAGCAGCGACGACTCCTTCACAGATACGCAGTATTTT; cdr3_aa: CASSDDSFTDTQYF
d_call: TRBD2; v_call: TRBV19; clone_size: once; j_call: TRBJ2-1; cdr3_nt: TGTGCCAGTAGTCTCGGACTAGATCTCAATGAGCAGTTCTTC; cdr3_aa: CASSLGLDLNEQFF
d_call: TRBD2; v_call: TRBV7-9; clone_size: .; j_call: TRBJ2-7; cdr3_nt: TGTGCCAGCAGCCCAAGACTAGCGGGAGATATATCATCCTACGAGCAGTACTTC; cdr3_aa: CASSPRLAGDISSYEQYF
d_call: .; v_call: TRBV18; clone_size: .; j_call: TRBJ1-1; cdr3_nt: TGTGCCAGCTCACCACCCGGACAGCGGAACACTGAAGCTTTCTTT; cdr3_aa: CASSPPGQRNTEAFF
d_call: .; v_call: TRBV29-1; clone_size: .; j_call: TRBJ1-4; cdr3_nt: TGCAGCGCTATACAGGGAACTAATGAAAAACTGTTTTTT; cdr3_aa: CSAIQGTNEKLFF
d_call: TRBD1; v_call: TRBV18; clone_size: .; j_call: TRBJ1-1; cdr3_nt: TGTGCCAGCTCAATTTCTCCGCCGGGACAGCTGAACACTGAAGCTTTCTTT; cdr3_aa: CASSISPPGQLNTEAFF
d_call: TRBD1; v_call: TRBV30; clone_size: .; j_call: TRBJ1-5; cdr3_nt: TGTGCCTGCACGGACAGGGTCAATCAGCCCCAGCATTTT; cdr3_aa: CACTDRVNQPQHF
d_call: TRBD2; v_call: TRBV7-2; clone_size: once; j_call: TRBJ2-3; cdr3_nt: TGTGCCAGCAGCTTAGAGGCGGGAGGGTCAGATACGCAGTATTTT; cdr3_aa: CASSLEAGGSDTQYF
d_call: .; v_call: TRBV24-1; clone_size: .; j_call: TRBJ1-4; cdr3_nt: TGTGCCACCAGTGATACCCAGGGGCCTCAACTGTTTTTT; cdr3_aa: CATSDTQGPQLFF
d_call: TRBD1; v_call: TRBV30; clone_size: .; j_call: TRBJ1-5; cdr3_nt: TGTGCCTGGAGTCCTATTGACAGGGAAAATCAGCCCCAGCATTTT; cdr3_aa: CAWSPIDRENQPQHF
d_call: .; v_call: TRBV6-5; clone_size: .; j_call: TRBJ2-3; cdr3_nt: TGTGCCAGCAGTTACCGGTTGACTAGCACAGATACGCAGTATTTT; cdr3_aa: CASSYRLTSTDTQYF
d_call: .; v_call: TRBV28; clone_size: few; j_call: TRBJ1-5; cdr3_nt: TGTGCCAGCAGACCCCCCGGGAACCAGCCCCAGCATTTT; cdr3_aa: CASRPPGNQPQHF
d_call: .; v_call: TRBV6-1; clone_size: once; j_call: TRBJ1-1; cdr3_nt: TGTGCCAGCAGTGAAGCCGGATGGACAGATACAGCTTTCTTT; cdr3_aa: CASSEAGWTDTAFF
d_call: .; v_call: TRBV7-3; clone_size: .; j_call: TRBJ1-6; cdr3_nt: TGTGCCAGCAGCTTAACCGCCGGTGTGGAGTCACCCCTCCACTTT; cdr3_aa: CASSLTAGVESPLHF
d_call: TRBD2; v_call: TRBV4-2; clone_size: .; j_call: TRBJ2-7; cdr3_nt: TGTGCCAGCAGCCAAGAGGGACTAGCGGGAGGGCTGGGCGAGCAGTACTTC; cdr3_aa: CASSQEGLAGGLGEQYF
d_call: .; v_call: TRBV2; clone_size: .; j_call: TRBJ2-3; cdr3_nt: TGTGCCAGCAGTAAGACAGAGCCTAGCACAGATACGCAGTATTTT; cdr3_aa: CASSKTEPSTDTQYF
d_call: .; v_call: TRBV6-6; clone_size: .; j_call: TRBJ2-7; cdr3_nt: TGTGCCAGCAGTTACTCGATATACTCGAAGGAGCAGTACTTC; cdr3_aa: CASSYSIYSKEQYF